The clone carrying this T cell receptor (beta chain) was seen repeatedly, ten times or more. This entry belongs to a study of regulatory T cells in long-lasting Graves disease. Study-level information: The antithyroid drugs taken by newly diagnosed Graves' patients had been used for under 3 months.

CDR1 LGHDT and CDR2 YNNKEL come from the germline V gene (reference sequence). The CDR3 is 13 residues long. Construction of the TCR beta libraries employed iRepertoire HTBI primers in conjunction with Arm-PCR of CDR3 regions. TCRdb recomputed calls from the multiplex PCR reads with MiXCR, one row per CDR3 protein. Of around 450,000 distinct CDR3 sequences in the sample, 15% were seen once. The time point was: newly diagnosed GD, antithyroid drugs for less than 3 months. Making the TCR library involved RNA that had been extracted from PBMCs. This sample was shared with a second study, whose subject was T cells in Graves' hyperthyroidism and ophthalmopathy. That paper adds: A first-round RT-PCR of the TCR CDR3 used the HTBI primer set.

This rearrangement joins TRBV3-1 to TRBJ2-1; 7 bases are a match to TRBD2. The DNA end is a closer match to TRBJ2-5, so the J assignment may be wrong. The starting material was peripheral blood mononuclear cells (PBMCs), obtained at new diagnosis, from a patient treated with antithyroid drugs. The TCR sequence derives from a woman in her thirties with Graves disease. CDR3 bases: TGTGCCAGCAGCCAGGGAGGGGTCGGGACCCAGTACTTC. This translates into CASSQGGVGTQYF.